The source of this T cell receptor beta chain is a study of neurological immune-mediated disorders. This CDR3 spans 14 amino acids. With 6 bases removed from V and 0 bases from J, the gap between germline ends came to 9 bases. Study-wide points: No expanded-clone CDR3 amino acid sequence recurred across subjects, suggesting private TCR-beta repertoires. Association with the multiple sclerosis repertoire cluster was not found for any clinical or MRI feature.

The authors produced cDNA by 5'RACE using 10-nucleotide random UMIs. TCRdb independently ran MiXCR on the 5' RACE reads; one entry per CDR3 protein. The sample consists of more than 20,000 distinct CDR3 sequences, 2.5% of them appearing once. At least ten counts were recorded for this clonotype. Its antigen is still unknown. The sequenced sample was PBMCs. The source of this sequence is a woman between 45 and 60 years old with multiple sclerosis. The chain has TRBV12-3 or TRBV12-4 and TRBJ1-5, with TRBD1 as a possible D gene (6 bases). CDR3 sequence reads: CASRPTGSNQPQHF. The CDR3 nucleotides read TGTGCCAGCAGACCGACAGGTAGCAATCAGCCCCAGCATTTT.